This TCR beta chain is from a study of cytomegalovirus exposure and HLA in healthy donors. It was with 60 Vbeta and 13 Jbeta primers that the PCR ran. Using immunoSEQ multiplex PCR, the repertoire was profiled, and TCRdb retains in-frame clones only, with some absent. Among around 100,000 clones listed, approximately 70% were seen once. The CDR3 is 17 amino acids. V lost 4 bases and J lost 3; bases outside the gene matches: 12. Germline loops: CDR1 SGHTA, CDR2 FQGNSA. This chain joins TRBV7-2 and TRBJ2-1, with TRBD2 matching 7 bases. Material for sequencing was PBMCs. This sequence originates from a woman under 40 in good health and CMV-seronegative. CDR3 loop: CASSSRLLAGDYNEQFF. As DNA, the CDR3 is TGTGCCAGCAGCTCCCGTCTGTTAGCGGGCGACTACAATGAGCAGTTCTTC.